The 30 T cell receptor beta chains below come from one sample, sequenced in a study of post-analysis software for immune sequencing data. Whole-study results and caveats: TRBV5-6, TRBV5-1 and TRBV20-1 belonged to a set of roughly 5 TRBV segments that were more frequent in patients than controls.

No cognate antigen is known for these TCRs. The authors incorporated unique molecular identifiers into the TCR beta cDNA libraries. TCRdb re-called the PCR reads with MiXCR, one entry per CDR3 protein. The sample shows about 430,000 distinct CDR3 sequences, 39% of them seen only once. Sequencing was carried out using blood. These receptor sequences come from a girl aged 2-10 years with multiple sclerosis.

This chain uses TRBV29-1 with TRBJ1-2; D unclear. Germline V gene lookup returns CDR1 SQVTM and CDR2 ANQGSEA. V was pared by 3 bases and J by 1 base, with 12 bases between. The CDR3 runs 14 residues. The CDR3 sequence is CSVDGGGLNYGYTF. Written as DNA, the CDR3 is TGCAGCGTTGATGGCGGCGGCCTTAACTATGGCTACACCTTC.

This clonotype was seen a handful of times. The chain uses TRBV4-3 and TRBJ1-5; D perhaps matches TRBD1 (6 bases). Per germline, CDR1 LGHNA and CDR2 YSLEER. V was pared by 0 bases and J by 3 bases, with 9 bases between. CDR3 length: 15 amino acids. CDR3 amino acids: CASSQDGTINQPQHF. In DNA, the CDR3 is TGCGCCAGCAGCCAAGATGGGACAATCAATCAGCCCCAGCATTTT.

V is TRBV3-1 and J is TRBJ2-1; 9 bases are a match to TRBD2. This CDR3 has 16 residues. The ends lost 1 base at V and 13 bases at J; junction bases unmatched: 14. The germline V gene encodes CDR1 LGHDT and CDR2 YNNKEL (reference sequence). In nucleotides, the CDR3 is TGTGCCAGCAGCCAAGGGCTGGCGGGAGGGTTTAGTAGACAGTTCTTC. This translates into CASSQGLAGGFSRQFF.

The CDR3 region has the DNA TGTGCCAGCAGCTCCCCCTGGACTAGCGGCCCCAATGAGCAGTTCTTC. Protein: CASSSPWTSGPNEQFF. The chain combines TRBV7-9 with TRBJ2-1; 10 bases map to TRBD2. The junction had 9 bases not matched to a gene; V was cut back by 4 bases and J by 6 bases. The germline V gene encodes CDR1 SEHNR and CDR2 FQNEAQ (reference sequence). The CDR3 is 16 residues long.

This clonotype was counted at least ten times. The rearrangement joins TRBV6-5 to TRBJ2-1; TRBD2 might be the D (5 bases). V was trimmed by 5 bases and J by 4 bases, leaving 12 bases between them. The CDR3 is 14 residues long. Germline V CDR1 and CDR2: MNHEY, SVGAGI. The CDR3 here is CASSPQRNYNEQFF. CDR3 DNA sequence: TGTGCCAGCAGTCCCCAGCGGAATTACAATGAGCAGTTCTTC.

The CDR3 DNA reads as TGTGCCACCAGTGAGGCAGCTCCATATCCCTATGGCTACACCTTC. Its protein is CATSEAAPYPYGYTF. The rearrangement links TRBV24-1 to TRBJ1-2; D ambiguous. Trimming stripped 4 bases from V and 4 bases from J, with 15 bases between. CDR1 and CDR2 from the germline V gene are KGHDR and SFDVKD. The CDR3 loop spans 15 amino acids.

This clonotype has more than one count but fewer than ten. The chain is built from TRBV9 and TRBJ1-1, with 7 nucleotides matching TRBD1. Losses at the gene ends were 5 bases for V and 4 bases for J; bases not matched to a gene: 2. This CDR3 spans 12 amino acids. The germline CDR1 and CDR2 sequences are SGDLS and YYNGEE. CDR3 loop: CASSSGGTEAFF. The CDR3 bases are TGTGCCAGCAGTTCAGGGGGCACTGAAGCTTTCTTT.

The table lists this clonotype with a few counts. The chain links TRBV6-5 to TRBJ1-5, with D perhaps TRBD1 (6 bases). Between the trimmed V and J ends, which lost 2 bases and 0 bases, there was a span of 11 bases. CDR3 length: 16 amino acids. The germline CDR1 and CDR2 sequences are MNHEY and SVGAGI. CDR3: CASSYPDRNSNQPQHF. In DNA, the CDR3 is TGTGCCAGCAGTTACCCGGACAGAAATAGCAATCAGCCCCAGCATTTT.

The chain uses TRBV5-4 and TRBJ2-5, with TRBD2 matching over 12 bases. Germline CDR1 reads SGHNT; CDR2 reads YYREEE (reference sequence). This CDR3 is built from 14 residues. Trimming cost V 3 bases and J 11 bases; bases outside gene matches: 8. Here the CDR3 reads CASSSTRTSGEQYF. The CDR3 coding sequence is TGTGCCAGCAGCTCCACCAGGACTAGCGGGGAGCAGTACTTC.

This chain links TRBV28 with TRBJ2-5, with 7 bases aligning to TRBD2. This CDR3 comprises 15 residues. V lost 5 bases and J lost 3; bases outside the gene matches: 9. The germline gives CDR1 MDHEN, CDR2 SYDVKM. The CDR3 coding sequence is TGTGCCAGCAGTATCGTGACTAGCCCGGAAGAGACCCAGTACTTC. This codes for CASSIVTSPEETQYF.

This chain uses TRBV27 with TRBJ2-4, with a possible D match to TRBD1 (5 bases). The closer fit of TRBJ2-7 to the DNA end suggests the J call may be wrong. Germline lookup yields CDR1 MNHEY and CDR2 SMNVEV (reference sequence). The CDR3 is 14 residues long. CDR3: CASSLENRPYEQYF. DNA of the CDR3: TGTGCCAGCAGTTTAGAGAACAGGCCCTACGAGCAGTACTTC.

This clonotype turned up a few times. The rearrangement links TRBV7-9 to TRBJ1-6; 7 nucleotides align to TRBD1. After removal of 5 bases from V and 6 bases from J, the junction contained 10 bases not matched to a gene. The CDR3 has 16 amino acids. CDR1 SEHNR and CDR2 FQNEAQ come from the germline V gene (reference sequence). For the CDR3, the DNA is TGTGCCAGCAGCCCCCTAGGGACAGCTGGTAATTCACCCCTCCACTTT. This encodes CASSPLGTAGNSPLHF.

The chain combines TRBV7-2 with TRBJ2-1; 10 nucleotides match TRBD2. The trim removed 1 base at V and 4 bases at J, leaving 4 bases unmatched. The CDR3 consists of 16 residues. From germline, CDR1 is SGHTA and CDR2 FQGNSA. The CDR3 nucleotides are TGTGCCAGCAGCTTAGTCTCTAGCGGGAGATACAATGAGCAGTTCTTC. It specifies CASSLVSSGRYNEQFF.

The J gene is TRBJ2-5, the V gene TRBV5-5; D unresolved. The CDR3 loop spans 11 amino acids. The germline V gene has CDR1 SGHKS and CDR2 YYEKEE (reference sequence). V was pared by 1 base and J by 13 bases, with 11 bases between. Here the CDR3 reads CASSLIGERYF. The CDR3 DNA sequence: TGTGCCAGCAGCTTGATCGGCGAGCGGTACTTC.

The chain employs TRBV24-1 and TRBJ1-1, with D possibly matching TRBD1 (5 bases). Germline V lookup: CDR1 KGHDR, CDR2 SFDVKD. V lost 3 bases and J 3 bases, leaving 10 bases between the germline ends. The CDR3 is 14 residues long. The CDR3 coding sequence is TGTGCCACCAGTGATCCTGGGGGGGACACTGAAGCTTTCTTT. It specifies CATSDPGGDTEAFF.

This clonotype was found a few times. The chain carries TRBV29-1 and TRBJ2-3; 9 bases align to TRBD1. CDR1 is SQVTM, CDR2 ANQGSEA, per germline. CDR3 size: 16 residues. The junction had 10 bases not matched to a gene; V was cut back by 3 bases and J by 3 bases. The CDR3: CSVEFYEDRGTDTQYF. CDR3 nucleotide sequence: TGCAGCGTTGAGTTCTACGAGGACAGGGGAACAGATACGCAGTATTTT.

The chain carries TRBV20-1 and TRBJ2-7; 8 bases are a match to TRBD2. The end of the DNA fits TRBJ2-5 better, so the J call may be wrong. The CDR3 is made up of 13 amino acids. Per germline, CDR1 DFQATT and CDR2 SNEGSKA (reference sequence). For the CDR3, the DNA is TGCAGTGTTCTAGCGGGCCTCGGTGAGACCCAGTACTTC. Its protein product is CSVLAGLGETQYF.

This clonotype was picked up a small number of times. The rearrangement links TRBV20-1 to TRBJ2-3; D gene unclear. V lost 1 base and J lost 1, with 12 bases in between. The CDR3 sequence is 15 residues long. CDR1 DFQATT and CDR2 SNEGSKA come from the germline V gene (reference sequence). This chain's CDR3 is CSARGHYIRTDTQYF. CDR3 bases: TGCAGTGCTAGAGGACATTACATCCGCACAGATACGCAGTATTTT.

This clonotype was counted only a few times. J is TRBJ1-4 and V is TRBV5-1; the D is unclear. Germline CDR1 and CDR2: SGHRS and YFSETQ. The CDR3 extends over 14 amino acids. V lost 2 bases, J lost 10 bases, and 15 bases lay in between. CDR3 residues: CASSLTGSSGKLFF. In DNA, the CDR3 is TGCGCCAGCAGCTTAACCGGGTCCTCGGGAAAACTGTTTTTT.

In its sample, this clonotype was seen a few times. One end of the junction does not line up with germline, which may come from a read error. The chain couples TRBV29-1 to TRBJ2-1, with TRBD2 matching over 8 bases. Per germline, CDR1 SQVTM and CDR2 ANQGSEA. The CDR3 length is 14 residues. The CDR3 bases are TGCAGCGTTGTAACGGGAGGGCCTTACAGTGAGCAGTTCTTC. The encoded protein is CSVVTGGPYSEQFF.

This clonotype has ten or more counts. J is TRBJ1-5 and V is TRBV29-1, with 7 bases identical to TRBD1. Germline V CDR1 and CDR2: SQVTM, ANQGSEA. There are 15 residues in the CDR3. V dropped 6 bases and J dropped 4; count of bases not matched to a gene: 12. The CDR3 nucleotides read TGCAGCGTGCTGGAGGTTACAGGGGCGAATCAGCCCCAGCATTTT. Encoded protein: CSVLEVTGANQPQHF.

At least ten counts were recorded for this clonotype. V gene TRBV20-1 combines with J gene TRBJ2-1; D not certain. The CDR3 totals 15 residues. V lost 3 bases and J lost 6, with 18 bases in between. Germline CDR1 reads DFQATT; CDR2 reads SNEGSKA (reference sequence). This CDR3 is CSASQRRLYPNEQFF. The CDR3 bases are TGCAGTGCTAGTCAAAGGCGCCTGTACCCCAATGAGCAGTTCTTC.

This chain uses TRBV20-1 with TRBJ2-1; 7 nucleotides match TRBD1. Losses at the gene ends were 5 bases for V and 0 bases for J; bases not matched to a gene: 7. This CDR3 has 15 residues. CDR1 DFQATT and CDR2 SNEGSKA come from the germline V gene (reference sequence). CDR3 nucleotides: TGCAGTGCTCAACAGGGGCCCAGCTCCTACAATGAGCAGTTCTTC. This gives the protein CSAQQGPSSYNEQFF.

The chain uses TRBV20-1 and TRBJ2-7, with TRBD1 matching 10 bases. V trimming: 1 base; J trimming: 6 bases; junction bases outside the gene matches: 12. Germline values: CDR1 DFQATT, CDR2 SNEGSKA (reference sequence). This CDR3 has 16 residues. Here the CDR3 reads CSARGPTGTGDVEQYF. DNA for the CDR3: TGCAGTGCTAGAGGACCTACCGGGACAGGGGACGTCGAGCAGTACTTC.

This clonotype was detected only once. The CDR3: CASMGGQPQHF. For the CDR3, the DNA is TGTGCCAGCATGGGCGGGCAGCCCCAGCATTTT. The chain has TRBV6-1 and TRBJ1-5; D unclear. CDR3 length equals 11 residues. Germline values: CDR1 MNHNS, CDR2 SASEGT. Deletions cut 7 bases from V and 7 bases from J, with 8 bases between.

The chain employs TRBV2 and TRBJ1-1; no clear D gene. Trimming took 7 bases from V and 0 from J, leaving 3 bases between them. The CDR3 is 11 amino acids. Germline V gives CDR1 SNHLY, CDR2 FYNNEI. The CDR3 loop is CASNMNTEAFF. The CDR3 nucleotides are TGTGCCAGCAACATGAACACTGAAGCTTTCTTT.

The gene calls are TRBV6-4 and TRBJ2-1; 7 bases are a match to TRBD2. This CDR3 is 14 amino acids long. With 2 bases clipped from V and 2 bases from J, the junction kept 0 bases outside the gene matches. Germline lookup yields CDR1 MRHNA and CDR2 SNTAGT. The CDR3 DNA sequence: TGTGCCAGCAGTGACGGGGGGGCCTACAATGAGCAGTTCTTC. It is translated as CASSDGGAYNEQFF.

The CDR3: CASSRGLAGTYEQFF. CDR3 coding DNA: TGTGCCAGCAGTCGGGGACTAGCGGGGACTTATGAGCAGTTCTTC. The rearrangement uses TRBV6-2 or TRBV6-3 and TRBJ2-1; TRBD2 matches at 13 bases. The CDR3 runs to 15 residues. Per the germline V gene, CDR1 is MNHEY and CDR2 is SVGEGT. V was clipped by 5 bases and J by 8 bases; unmatched bases: 6.

This clonotype has ten or more counts. The chain recombines TRBV4-1 with TRBJ2-7, with 8 bases aligning to TRBD1. This CDR3 has 13 amino acids. The V and J ends lost 4 bases and 2 bases, in that order; junction bases with no gene match: 1. Germline V gives CDR1 MGHRA, CDR2 YSYEKL. The CDR3 DNA sequence: TGCGCCAGCAGCCGGACAGGGACCTACGAGCAGTACTTC. This encodes CASSRTGTYEQYF.

The chain uses TRBV5-5 and TRBJ2-6; D not certain. Trimming removed 2 bases from V and 0 bases from J, with 15 bases in between. The CDR3 is 18 residues long. Germline V lookup: CDR1 SGHKS, CDR2 YYEKEE (reference sequence). DNA of the CDR3: TGTGCCAGCAGCTTATTGGCCAGGCCATCCTCTGGGGCCAACGTCCTGACTTTC. It yields the protein CASSLLARPSSGANVLTF.